These 21 T cell receptor beta chains originate from one sample sequenced in a study of naive and memory T cell subsets (TCRdb year 2017). The library relied on UMI-ligation and nested PCR. Sequencing was carried out with an Illumina MiSeq. The beta constant-region primer consisted of an equimolar mixture of two oligonucleotides that together covered TRBC1 and TRBC2. In TCRdb, the public reads were trimmed at Q25 with fastp and aligned with MiXCR, with productive beta chains retained. Here each entry gathers all rows of one CDR3 protein and keeps the most common genes and DNA. The table for this sample lists about 35,000 distinct CDR3 sequences; about 14% of them were counted only once. The ten largest account for more than 20% of the sample. The sample consisted of effector memory CD4+ T cells from blood. The cell subset or site label corresponds to: effector memory, CD45RA- CD27-. These receptors were obtained from a human donor in good health.

CDR3 bases: TGTGCCAGCAGCCTCGGACAGGGGATGGCCTACGAGCAGTACTTC. Its translation: CASSLGQGMAYEQYF. The gene calls are TRBV7-6 and TRBJ2-7, with 9 bases that match TRBD1. The CDR3 covers 15 residues. With 5 bases clipped from V and 2 bases from J, the junction kept 7 bases outside the gene matches. Per germline, CDR1 SGHVS and CDR2 FNYEAQ.

The V gene is TRBV7-8, the J gene TRBJ2-1; D is uncertain. Trimming cost V 5 bases and J 5 bases, with 4 bases left between them. The germline V gene encodes CDR1 SGHVS and CDR2 FQNEAQ. This CDR3 has 11 residues. The chain's CDR3 is CASSANNEQFF. The CDR3 DNA reads TGTGCCAGCAGCGCCAACAATGAGCAGTTCTTC.

This clonotype was found a few times. CDR3 sequence (DNA): TGTGCCAGCAGATCAGGGCCCCAGGGGCAGCCCCAGCATTTT. Amino acid sequence: CASRSGPQGQPQHF. J is TRBJ1-5 and V is TRBV12-3 or TRBV12-4; D might be TRBD1 (6 bases). The V and J ends lost 6 bases and 7 bases respectively, with 16 bases between them. CDR3 size: 14 residues.

This clonotype was recorded many times. The gene calls are TRBV3-1 and TRBJ2-2; D unclear. Germline CDR1 is LGHDT and CDR2 is YNNKEL (reference sequence). Between the trimmed V and J ends, which lost 2 bases and 2 bases, there was a span of 0 bases. The CDR3 runs to 12 residues. CDR3 in amino acids: CASSQNTGELFF. The CDR3 DNA sequence: TGTGCCAGCAGCCAAAACACCGGGGAGCTGTTTTTT.

The gene calls are TRBV20-1 and TRBJ2-7, with 10 bases aligning to TRBD2. Per the germline V gene, CDR1 is DFQATT and CDR2 is SNEGSKA (reference sequence). Germline trimming cut 0 bases from V and 2 bases from J; bases unmatched to any gene: 1. CDR3 length: 14 residues. The CDR3 DNA reads as TGCAGTGCTAGAGATACTAGCGGGACCTACGAGCAGTACTTC. This sequence encodes CSARDTSGTYEQYF.

The gene calls are TRBV2 and TRBJ1-5, with a possible D match to TRBD1 (5 bases). The CDR3 has 18 residues. Per the germline V gene, CDR1 is SNHLY and CDR2 is FYNNEI. Trimming pared 5 bases from V and 0 bases from J, leaving 20 bases between. Here the CDR3 reads CASSTVRGKSYSNQPQHF. The DNA of the CDR3 is TGTGCCAGCAGTACCGTGCGGGGCAAAAGCTATAGCAATCAGCCCCAGCATTTT.

This clonotype was counted at least ten times. The V gene is TRBV12-5, the J gene TRBJ2-1; TRBD2 matches 10 bases. Germline CDR1 LGHNT, CDR2 FRNRAP. V lost 1 base to trimming and J lost 4 bases; unmatched junction nucleotides: 1. The CDR3 is 15 amino acids. CDR3 in amino acids: CASGLGLAGYNEQFF. In DNA form, the CDR3 reads TGTGCTAGTGGTTTGGGACTAGCGGGTTACAATGAGCAGTTCTTC.

This clonotype was observed at least ten times. The chain links TRBV4-3 to TRBJ2-5; tentative D call: TRBD2 (5 bases). Germline V gene data show CDR1 as LGHNA and CDR2 as YSLEER. Trimming cost V 4 bases and J 5 bases, with 11 bases left between them. The CDR3 has 13 residues. CDR3 residues: CASSRVGEETQYF. CDR3 bases: TGCGCCAGCAGCCGCGTGGGAGAGGAGACCCAGTACTTC.

The sample holds many counts of this clonotype. The J gene is TRBJ1-5, the V gene TRBV19, with 7 bases identical to TRBD1. J was trimmed by 2 bases and V by 7 bases; bases with no gene match: 14. The CDR3 is made up of 17 amino acids. Per the germline V gene, CDR1 is LNHDA and CDR2 is SQIVND (reference sequence). The CDR3 DNA sequence: TGTGCCAGTACGCCCTACCCGACCGACAGGGGCAATCAGCCCCAGCATTTT. This codes for CASTPYPTDRGNQPQHF.

The V gene is TRBV10-2, the J gene TRBJ2-2; a possible D gene is TRBD2 (5 bases). Per germline, CDR1 WSHSY and CDR2 SAAADI. Between the trimmed V and J ends, which lost 4 bases and 7 bases, there was a span of 10 bases. The CDR3 has 13 residues. The CDR3 DNA sequence: TGCGCCAGCAGTGGATCGGGGAACGGGGAGCTGTTTTTT. It encodes CASSGSGNGELFF.

V gene TRBV28 combines with J gene TRBJ1-4; possible D gene TRBD1, 6 bases. The CDR3 length is 13 residues. Deletions cut 8 bases from V and 8 bases from J, with 15 bases between. Germline V gene sequence: CDR1 MDHEN, CDR2 SYDVKM. CDR3 DNA: TGTGCCAGCCATGGGGGGCGAGGAGAAAAACTGTTTTTT. Its protein product is CASHGGRGEKLFF. Full variable domain (rest looked up from reference TRBV28 and TRBJ1-4): DVKVTQSSRYLVKRTGEKVFLECVQDMDHENMFWYRQDPGLGLRLIYFSYDVKMKEKGDIPEGYSVSREKKERFSLILESASTNQTSMYLCASHGGRGEKLFFGSGTQLSVL.

The chain has TRBV2 and TRBJ2-5, with D uncertain. This CDR3 has 15 amino acids. V gave up 3 bases and J gave up 5 bases, with 16 bases separating them. From germline, CDR1 is SNHLY and CDR2 FYNNEI. Here the CDR3 DNA reads TGTGCCAGCAGTGAGTCGGGCCAAGTTTCCGAGACCCAGTACTTC. Translation: CASSESGQVSETQYF.

The chain employs TRBV20-1 and TRBJ2-1, with 8 bases matching TRBD2. With 3 bases clipped from V and 4 bases from J, the junction kept 14 bases outside the gene matches. The germline gives CDR1 DFQATT, CDR2 SNEGSKA (reference sequence). The CDR3 extends over 17 amino acids. The chain's CDR3 is CSARSELRTSRYNEQFF. DNA of the CDR3: TGCAGTGCTAGGTCTGAGTTGAGGACTAGCAGATACAATGAGCAGTTCTTC.

This clonotype was seen a handful of times. The gene calls are TRBV30 and TRBJ1-4; D unresolved. The CDR3 contains 15 residues. Trimming took 2 bases from V and 5 from J, leaving 15 bases between them. CDR1 GTSNPN and CDR2 SVGIG come from the germline V gene (reference sequence). This chain's CDR3 is CAWSPLGGLNEKLFF. The CDR3, as DNA: TGTGCCTGGAGTCCCCTCGGAGGCCTGAATGAAAAACTGTTTTTT.

The table lists this clonotype with a count of one. V and J are TRBV7-3 and TRBJ2-6; D could derive from TRBD1 or TRBD2 (5 bases each). V lost 5 bases and J 4 bases, leaving 18 bases between the germline ends. Germline CDR1 and CDR2: SGHTA and FQGTGA. The CDR3 totals 17 residues. Here the CDR3 DNA reads TGTGCCAGCAGCCGAAACGGTCGGGGACGAGGGGCCAACGTCCTGACTTTC. This gives the protein CASSRNGRGRGANVLTF.

This clonotype has at least ten counts. The V and J genes are TRBV2 and TRBJ2-5, with 7 positions matching TRBD2. The germline V gene has CDR1 SNHLY and CDR2 FYNNEI. The junction had 3 bases not matched to a gene; V was cut back by 7 bases and J by 4 bases. The CDR3 length is 12 residues. CDR3 sequence: CASTRERETQYF. CDR3 DNA: TGTGCCAGCACGCGGGAGAGAGAGACCCAGTACTTC.

This clonotype was found a few times. The rearrangement joins TRBV5-6 to TRBJ1-5; 9 bases are shared with TRBD1. Germline V gene data show CDR1 as SGHDT and CDR2 as YYEEEE. The CDR3 contains 18 residues. J lost 4 bases, V lost 3 bases, and 14 bases had no gene match. In DNA form, the CDR3 reads TGTGCCAGCAGCTCCGGGACAGGGAGTCGCAGGGGAAATCAGCCCCAGCATTTT. Translating it yields CASSSGTGSRRGNQPQHF.

The chain combines TRBV7-2 with TRBJ2-1; TRBD2 agrees at 8 bases. Germline V gene data show CDR1 as SGHTA and CDR2 as FQGNSA. The trim removed 3 bases at V and 12 bases at J, leaving 1 base unmatched. The CDR3 runs 11 residues. The CDR3 loop is CASSLLAGQFF. The CDR3 bases are TGTGCCAGCAGCTTGCTAGCGGGGCAGTTCTTC.

By sample share, this clonotype is medium-sized. This rearrangement joins TRBV5-5 to TRBJ1-2; possibly TRBD1 for D (5 bases). The CDR3 runs 14 residues. Trimming took off 0 bases at V and 3 bases at J, with 9 bases between the two ends. Germline CDR1 reads SGHKS; CDR2 reads YYEKEE (reference sequence). CDR3 nucleotide sequence: TGTGCCAGCAGCTTGGCGGGGGACGACTATGGCTACACCTTC. Translated, it gives CASSLAGDDYGYTF.

This clonotype was detected only a few times. This chain links TRBV4-3 with TRBJ1-5; D is perhaps TRBD1 (5 bases). This CDR3 region has 17 residues. Germline CDR1 reads LGHNA; CDR2 reads YSLEER. V lost 0 bases and J 9 bases, leaving 21 bases between the germline ends. The CDR3 nucleotides read TGCGCCAGCAGCCAAGAAGTTCCGGGACTCCAACCCGCGCCCCAGCATTTT. Translated: CASSQEVPGLQPAPQHF.

This clonotype has at least ten counts. The rearrangement uses TRBV11-2 and TRBJ1-6; 11 positions match TRBD1. The length of the CDR3 is 15 residues. Germline V gene lookup returns CDR1 SGHAT and CDR2 FQNNGV. Trimming removed 5 bases from V and 6 bases from J; junction bases left unmatched: 3. This CDR3 reads CASSIGTGGNSPLHF. The CDR3 coding sequence is TGTGCCAGCAGCATCGGGACAGGGGGTAATTCACCCCTCCACTTT.